This T cell receptor beta chain was captured in a study of T cell responses to AZD1222 COVID-19 vaccine. Notes on the study in general: Two AZD1222 administrations were followed by greater Spike-specific TCR breadth and depth. It was only six AZD1222 recipients who were seropositive at baseline. The donor group comprised mostly white British people and more females; the analysis possibly underestimated clonal diversity.

Turning to this clone: Its antigen remains unidentified.

Generated by immunoSEQ multiplex PCR, the TCRdb table keeps only in-frame clones and is missing some. The sample carries 65,000 to 90,000 clones, roughly 85% recorded once. Per germline, CDR1 SGHRS and CDR2 YFSETQ. The V gene end was trimmed by 4 bases and the J gene end by 4 bases; junction bases not matched to a gene: 6. The CDR3 contains 16 residues. The material sequenced was peripheral blood, taken 28 days after the second AZD1222 dose. V gene TRBV5-1 combines with J gene TRBJ2-2; TRBD2 agrees at 11 bases. The receptor was isolated from an adult who received the AZD1222 COVID-19 vaccine. The CDR3 loop reads CASSVTSGTATGELFF. The DNA for the CDR3 is TGCGCCAGCAGCGTGACTAGCGGGACTGCCACCGGGGAGCTGTTTTTT.